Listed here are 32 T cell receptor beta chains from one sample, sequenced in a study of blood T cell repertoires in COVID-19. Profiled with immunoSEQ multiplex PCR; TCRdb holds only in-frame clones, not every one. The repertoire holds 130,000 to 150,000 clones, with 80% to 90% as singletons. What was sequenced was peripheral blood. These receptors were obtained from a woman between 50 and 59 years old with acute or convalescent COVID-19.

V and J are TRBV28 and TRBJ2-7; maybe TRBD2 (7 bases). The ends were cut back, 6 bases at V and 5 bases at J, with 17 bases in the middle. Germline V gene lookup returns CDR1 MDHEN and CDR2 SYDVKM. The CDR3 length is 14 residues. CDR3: CASRGAFGRDEQYF. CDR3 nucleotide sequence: TGTGCCAGCAGGGGGGCCTTTGGGAGGGACGAGCAGTACTTC.

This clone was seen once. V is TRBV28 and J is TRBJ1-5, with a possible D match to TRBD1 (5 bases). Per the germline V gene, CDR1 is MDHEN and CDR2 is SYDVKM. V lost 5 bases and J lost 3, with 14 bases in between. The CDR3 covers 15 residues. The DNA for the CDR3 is TGTGCCAGCAGTCGTGCGGGGCTCCCCAATCAGCCCCAGCATTTT. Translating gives CASSRAGLPNQPQHF.

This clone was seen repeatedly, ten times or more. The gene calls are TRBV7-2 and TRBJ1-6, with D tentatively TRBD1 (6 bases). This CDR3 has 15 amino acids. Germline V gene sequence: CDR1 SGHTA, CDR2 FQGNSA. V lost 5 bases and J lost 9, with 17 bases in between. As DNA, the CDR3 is TGTGCCAGCAGCCCCGTGGCAGGGGTAGGTTCACCCCTCCACTTT. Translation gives CASSPVAGVGSPLHF.

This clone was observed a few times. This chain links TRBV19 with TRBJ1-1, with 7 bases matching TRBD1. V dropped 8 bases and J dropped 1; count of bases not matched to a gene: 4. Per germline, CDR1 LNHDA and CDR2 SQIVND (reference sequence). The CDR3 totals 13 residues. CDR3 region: CASRDRANTEAFF. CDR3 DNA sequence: TGTGCCAGTCGCGACAGGGCGAACACTGAAGCTTTCTTT.

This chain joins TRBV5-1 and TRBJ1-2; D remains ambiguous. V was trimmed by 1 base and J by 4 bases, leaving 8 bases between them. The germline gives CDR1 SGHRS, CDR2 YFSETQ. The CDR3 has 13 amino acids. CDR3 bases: TGCGCCAGCAGCTTGATGACTTCCTATGGCTACACCTTC. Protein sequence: CASSLMTSYGYTF.

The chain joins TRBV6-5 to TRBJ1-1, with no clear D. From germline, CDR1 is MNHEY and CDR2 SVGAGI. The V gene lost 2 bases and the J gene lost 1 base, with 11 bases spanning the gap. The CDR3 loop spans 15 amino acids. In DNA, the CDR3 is TGTGCCAGCAGTTACCGGAGGGAAAGGAACACTGAAGCTTTCTTT. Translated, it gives CASSYRRERNTEAFF.

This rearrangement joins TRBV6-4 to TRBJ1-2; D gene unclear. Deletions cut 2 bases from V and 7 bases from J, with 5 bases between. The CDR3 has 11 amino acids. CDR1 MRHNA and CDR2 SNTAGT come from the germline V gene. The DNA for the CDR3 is TGTGCCAGCAGTGACGCGCGTGGCTACACCTTC. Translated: CASSDARGYTF.

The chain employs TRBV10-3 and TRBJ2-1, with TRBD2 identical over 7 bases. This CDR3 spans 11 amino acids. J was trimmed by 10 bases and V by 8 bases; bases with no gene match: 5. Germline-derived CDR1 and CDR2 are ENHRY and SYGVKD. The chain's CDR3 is CAIGASGEQFF. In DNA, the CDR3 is TGTGCCATCGGTGCTAGCGGCGAGCAGTTCTTC.

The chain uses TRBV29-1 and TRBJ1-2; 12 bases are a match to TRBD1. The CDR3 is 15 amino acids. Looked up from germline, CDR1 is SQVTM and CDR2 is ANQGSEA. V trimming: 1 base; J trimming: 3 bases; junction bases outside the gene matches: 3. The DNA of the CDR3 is TGCAGCGTTGAAGGCGGGACAGGGGGCTACTATGGCTACACCTTC. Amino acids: CSVEGGTGGYYGYTF.

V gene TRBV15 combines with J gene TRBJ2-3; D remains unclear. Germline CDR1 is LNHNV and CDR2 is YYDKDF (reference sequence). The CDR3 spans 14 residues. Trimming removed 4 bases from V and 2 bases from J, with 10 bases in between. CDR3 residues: CATSNPTSTDTQYF. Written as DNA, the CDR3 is TGTGCCACCAGCAACCCAACTTCCACAGATACGCAGTATTTT.

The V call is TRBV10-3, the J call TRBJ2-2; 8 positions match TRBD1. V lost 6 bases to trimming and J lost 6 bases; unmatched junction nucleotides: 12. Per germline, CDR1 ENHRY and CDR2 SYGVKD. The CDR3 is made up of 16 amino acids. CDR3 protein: CAISEHDRGLSGELFF. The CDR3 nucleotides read TGTGCCATCAGCGAACACGACAGGGGTTTATCCGGGGAGCTGTTTTTT.

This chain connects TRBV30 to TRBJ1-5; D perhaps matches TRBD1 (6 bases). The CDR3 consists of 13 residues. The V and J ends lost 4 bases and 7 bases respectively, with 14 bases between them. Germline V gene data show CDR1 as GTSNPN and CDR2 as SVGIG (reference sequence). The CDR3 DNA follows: TGTGCCTGGAACCGGGACACGGGGCAGCCCCAGCATTTT. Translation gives CAWNRDTGQPQHF. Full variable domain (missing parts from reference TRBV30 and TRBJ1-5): SQTIHQWPATLVQPVGSPLSLECTVEGTSNPNLYWYRQAAGRGLQLLFYSVGIGQISSEVPQNLSASRPQDRQFILSSKKLLLSDSGFYLCAWNRDTGQPQHFGDGTRLSIL.

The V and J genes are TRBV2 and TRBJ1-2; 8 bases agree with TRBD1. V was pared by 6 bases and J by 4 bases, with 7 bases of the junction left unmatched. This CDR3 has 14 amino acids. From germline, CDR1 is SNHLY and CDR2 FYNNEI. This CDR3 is CASRGTGGAYGYTF. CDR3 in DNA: TGTGCCAGCAGGGGGACAGGAGGTGCCTATGGCTACACCTTC.

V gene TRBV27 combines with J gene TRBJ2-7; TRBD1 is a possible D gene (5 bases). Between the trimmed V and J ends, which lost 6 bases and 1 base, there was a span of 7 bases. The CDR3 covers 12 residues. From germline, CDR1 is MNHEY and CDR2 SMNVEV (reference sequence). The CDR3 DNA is TGTGCCAGCAGCTCAGGGTCCTACGAGCAGTACTTC. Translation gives CASSSGSYEQYF.

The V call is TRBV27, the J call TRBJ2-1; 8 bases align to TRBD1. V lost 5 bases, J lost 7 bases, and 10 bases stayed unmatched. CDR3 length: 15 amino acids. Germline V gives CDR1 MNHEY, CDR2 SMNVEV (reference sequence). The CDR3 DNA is TGTGCCAGCAGTATACCGGGACAGGTTAGGAATGAGCAGTTCTTC. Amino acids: CASSIPGQVRNEQFF.

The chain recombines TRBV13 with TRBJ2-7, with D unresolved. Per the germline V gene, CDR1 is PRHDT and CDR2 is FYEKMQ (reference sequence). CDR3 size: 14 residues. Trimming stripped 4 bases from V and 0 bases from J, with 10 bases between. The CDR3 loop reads CASSSRGHSYEQYF. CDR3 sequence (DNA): TGTGCCAGCAGCTCTCGTGGGCACTCCTACGAGCAGTACTTC.

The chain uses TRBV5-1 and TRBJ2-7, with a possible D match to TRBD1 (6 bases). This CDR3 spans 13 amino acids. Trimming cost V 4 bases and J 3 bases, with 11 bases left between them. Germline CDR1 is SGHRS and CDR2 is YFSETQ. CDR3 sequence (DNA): TGCGCCAGCAGCAGAATAGGGGGCTACGAGCAGTACTTC. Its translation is CASSRIGGYEQYF.

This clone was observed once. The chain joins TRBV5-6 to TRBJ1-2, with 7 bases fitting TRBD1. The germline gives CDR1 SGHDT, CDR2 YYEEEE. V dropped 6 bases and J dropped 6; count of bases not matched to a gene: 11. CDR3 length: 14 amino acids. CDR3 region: CASNRGRLGHGYTF. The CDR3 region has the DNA TGTGCCAGCAACAGGGGCCGGTTGGGGCATGGCTACACCTTC.

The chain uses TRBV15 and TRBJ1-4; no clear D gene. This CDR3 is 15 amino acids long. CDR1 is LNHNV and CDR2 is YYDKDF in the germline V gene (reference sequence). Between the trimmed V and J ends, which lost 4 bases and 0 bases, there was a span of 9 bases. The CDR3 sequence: CATSTLGATNEKLFF. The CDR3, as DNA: TGTGCCACCAGCACCTTGGGCGCAACTAATGAAAAACTGTTTTTT.

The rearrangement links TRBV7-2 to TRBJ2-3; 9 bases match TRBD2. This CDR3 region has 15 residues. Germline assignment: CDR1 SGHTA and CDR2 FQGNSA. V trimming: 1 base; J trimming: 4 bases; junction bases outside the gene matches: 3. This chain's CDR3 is CASSLGGRGADTQYF. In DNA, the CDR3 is TGTGCCAGCAGCTTAGGCGGGAGGGGGGCAGATACGCAGTATTTT.

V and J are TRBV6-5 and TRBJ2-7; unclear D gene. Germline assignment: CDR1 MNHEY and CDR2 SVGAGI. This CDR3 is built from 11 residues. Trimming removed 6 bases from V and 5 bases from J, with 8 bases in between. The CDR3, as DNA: TGTGCCAGCAGGCTTACGGACGAGCAGTACTTC. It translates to CASRLTDEQYF.

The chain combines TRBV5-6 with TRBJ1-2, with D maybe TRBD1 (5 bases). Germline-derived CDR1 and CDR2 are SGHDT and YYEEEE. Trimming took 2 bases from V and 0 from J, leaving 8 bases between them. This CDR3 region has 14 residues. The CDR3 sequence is CASSFQGSNYGYTF. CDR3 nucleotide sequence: TGTGCCAGCAGCTTCCAGGGTTCTAACTATGGCTACACCTTC.

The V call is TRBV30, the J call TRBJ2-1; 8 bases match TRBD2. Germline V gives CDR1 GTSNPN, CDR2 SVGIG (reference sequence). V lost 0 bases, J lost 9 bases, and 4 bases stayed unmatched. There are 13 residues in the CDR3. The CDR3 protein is CAWSVGGGLEQFF. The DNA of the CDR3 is TGTGCCTGGAGTGTCGGGGGGGGTCTTGAGCAGTTCTTC. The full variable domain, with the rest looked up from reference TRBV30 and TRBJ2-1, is SQTIHQWPATLVQPVGSPLSLECTVEGTSNPNLYWYRQAAGRGLQLLFYSVGIGQISSEVPQNLSASRPQDRQFILSSKKLLLSDSGFYLCAWSVGGGLEQFFGPGTRLTVL.

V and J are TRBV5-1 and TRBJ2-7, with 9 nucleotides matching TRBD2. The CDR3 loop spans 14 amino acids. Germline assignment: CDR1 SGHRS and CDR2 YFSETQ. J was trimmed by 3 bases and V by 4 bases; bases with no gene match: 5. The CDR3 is CASSPGTSSYEQYF. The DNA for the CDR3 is TGCGCCAGCAGCCCTGGGACTAGCAGCTACGAGCAGTACTTC.

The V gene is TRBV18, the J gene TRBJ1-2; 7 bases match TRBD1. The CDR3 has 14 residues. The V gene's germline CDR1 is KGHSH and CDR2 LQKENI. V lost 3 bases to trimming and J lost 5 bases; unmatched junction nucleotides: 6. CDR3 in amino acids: CASSPGGTEYGYTF. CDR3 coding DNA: TGTGCCAGCTCACCGGGCGGGACAGAATATGGCTACACCTTC.

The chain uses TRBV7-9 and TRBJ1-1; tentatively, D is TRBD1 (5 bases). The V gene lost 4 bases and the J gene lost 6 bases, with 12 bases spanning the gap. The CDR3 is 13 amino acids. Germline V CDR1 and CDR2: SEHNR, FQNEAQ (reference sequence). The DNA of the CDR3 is TGTGCCAGCAGCTCCGGGACTCAATCTGAAGCTTTCTTT. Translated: CASSSGTQSEAFF.

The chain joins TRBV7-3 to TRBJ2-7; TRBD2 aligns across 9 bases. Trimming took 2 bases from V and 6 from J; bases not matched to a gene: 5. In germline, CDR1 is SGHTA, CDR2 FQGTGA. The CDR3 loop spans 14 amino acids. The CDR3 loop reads CASSLAGGRSEQYF. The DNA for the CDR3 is TGTGCCAGCAGCTTAGCGGGAGGGCGGTCCGAGCAGTACTTC.

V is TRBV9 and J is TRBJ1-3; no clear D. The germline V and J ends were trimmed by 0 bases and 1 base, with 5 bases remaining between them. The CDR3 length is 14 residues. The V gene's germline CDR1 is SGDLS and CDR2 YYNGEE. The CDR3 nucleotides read TGTGCCAGCAGCGTAGCCGGGTCTGGAAACACCATATATTTT. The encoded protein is CASSVAGSGNTIYF.

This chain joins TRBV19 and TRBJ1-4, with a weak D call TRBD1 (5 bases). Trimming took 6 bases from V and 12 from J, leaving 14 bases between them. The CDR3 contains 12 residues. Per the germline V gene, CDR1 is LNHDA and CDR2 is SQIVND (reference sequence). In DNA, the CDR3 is TGTGCCAGTAGCGCCTCAGGGTTAGAACTGTTTTTT. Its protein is CASSASGLELFF.

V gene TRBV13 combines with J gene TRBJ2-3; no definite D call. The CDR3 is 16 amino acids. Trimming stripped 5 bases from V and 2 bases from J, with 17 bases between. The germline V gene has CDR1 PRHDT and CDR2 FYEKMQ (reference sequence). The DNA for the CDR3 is TGTGCCAGCAGCATCCGGTCCAATCGTTTCACAGATACGCAGTATTTT. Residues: CASSIRSNRFTDTQYF.

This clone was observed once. The CDR3 sequence is CASSYVEGLYTF. The DNA for the CDR3 is TGTGCCAGCAGTTATGTTGAGGGACTCTACACCTTC. This rearrangement joins TRBV6-5 to TRBJ1-2, with TRBD1 as a possible D gene (5 bases). The CDR3 has 12 residues. Trimming removed 3 bases at V and 10 bases at J, with 12 bases between. Germline CDR1 reads MNHEY; CDR2 reads SVGAGI.

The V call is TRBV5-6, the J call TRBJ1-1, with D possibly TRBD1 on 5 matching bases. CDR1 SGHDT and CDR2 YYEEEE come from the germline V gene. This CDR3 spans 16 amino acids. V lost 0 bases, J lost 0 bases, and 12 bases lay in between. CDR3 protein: CASSLVVGLLNTEAFF. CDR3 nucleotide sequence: TGTGCCAGCAGCTTGGTTGTGGGGCTTCTGAACACTGAAGCTTTCTTT.